Given below is one T cell receptor (beta chain) in context. This record comes from a study of control samples from healthy donors and cancer patients. Using immunoSEQ multiplex PCR, the repertoire was profiled, and TCRdb retains in-frame clones only, with some absent. This table holds some 150,000 clones, roughly 90% found once. In germline, CDR1 is SGHDN, CDR2 FVKESK. The CDR3 length is 16 residues. Losses at the gene ends were 6 bases for V and 5 bases for J; bases not matched to a gene: 14. This receptor was taken from a man aged 25-45 years in good health. The chain links TRBV14 to TRBJ2-3; TRBD2 matches 7 bases. Sequencing was carried out using blood. The CDR3 bases are TGTGCCAGCAGACCTCTGGGAGGAGCGGGAAGAGATACGCAGTATTTT. This codes for CASRPLGGAGRDTQYF.